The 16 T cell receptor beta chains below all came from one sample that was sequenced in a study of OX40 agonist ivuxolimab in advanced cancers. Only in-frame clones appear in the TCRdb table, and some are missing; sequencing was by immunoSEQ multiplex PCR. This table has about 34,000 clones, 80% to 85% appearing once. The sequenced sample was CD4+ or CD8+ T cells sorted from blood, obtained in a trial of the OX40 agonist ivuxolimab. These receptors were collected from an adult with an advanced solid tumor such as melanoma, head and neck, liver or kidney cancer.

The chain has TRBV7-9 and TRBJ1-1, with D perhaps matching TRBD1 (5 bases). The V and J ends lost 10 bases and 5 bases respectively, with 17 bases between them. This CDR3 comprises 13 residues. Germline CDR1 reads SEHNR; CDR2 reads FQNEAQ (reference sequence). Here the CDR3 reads CATKYGGRTEAFF. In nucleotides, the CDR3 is TGTGCCACCAAATATGGGGGTAGGACTGAAGCTTTCTTT. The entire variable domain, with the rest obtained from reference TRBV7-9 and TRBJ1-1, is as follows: DTGVSQNPRHKITKRGQNVTFRCDPISEHNRLYWYRQTLGQGPEFLTYFQNEAQLEKSRLLSDRFSAERPKGSFSTLEIQRTEQGDSAMYLCATKYGGRTEAFFGQGTRLTVV.

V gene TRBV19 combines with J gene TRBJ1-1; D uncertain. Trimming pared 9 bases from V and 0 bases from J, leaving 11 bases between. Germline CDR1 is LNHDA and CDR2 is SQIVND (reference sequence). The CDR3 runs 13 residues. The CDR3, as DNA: TGTGCCAGCCATAGGACGGTGAACACTGAAGCTTTCTTT. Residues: CASHRTVNTEAFF.

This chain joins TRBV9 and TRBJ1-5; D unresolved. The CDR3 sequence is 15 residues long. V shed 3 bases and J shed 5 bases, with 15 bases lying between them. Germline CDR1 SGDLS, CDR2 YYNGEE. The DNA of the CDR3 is TGTGCCAGCAGCGCCACCGGTCTTGGGGATCAGCCCCAGCATTTT. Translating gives CASSATGLGDQPQHF.

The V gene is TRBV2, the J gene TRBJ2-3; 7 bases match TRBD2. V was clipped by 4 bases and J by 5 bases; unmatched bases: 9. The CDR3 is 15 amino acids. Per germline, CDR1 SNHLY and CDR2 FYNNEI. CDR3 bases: TGTGCCAGCAGTGTAGGCGGGAGCGTTGGAGATACGCAGTATTTT. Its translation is CASSVGGSVGDTQYF.

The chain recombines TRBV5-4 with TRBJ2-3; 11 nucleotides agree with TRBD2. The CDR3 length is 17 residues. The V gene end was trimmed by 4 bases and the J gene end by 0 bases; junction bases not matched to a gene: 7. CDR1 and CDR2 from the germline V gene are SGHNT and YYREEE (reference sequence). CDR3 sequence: CASSLYLAGGSTDTQYF. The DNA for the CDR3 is TGTGCCAGCAGCCTCTATCTAGCGGGAGGTAGCACAGATACGCAGTATTTT. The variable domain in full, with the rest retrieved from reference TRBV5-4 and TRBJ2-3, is ETGVTQSPTHLIKTRGQQVTLRCSSQSGHNTVSWYQQALGQGPQFIFQYYREEENGRGNFPPRFSGLQFPNYSSELNVNALELDDSALYLCASSLYLAGGSTDTQYFGPGTRLTVL.

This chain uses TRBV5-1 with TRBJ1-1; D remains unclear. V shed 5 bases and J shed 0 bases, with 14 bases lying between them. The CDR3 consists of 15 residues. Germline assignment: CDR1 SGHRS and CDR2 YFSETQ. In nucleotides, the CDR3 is TGCGCCAGCAGTACCGCGTCAGGCATGAACACTGAAGCTTTCTTT. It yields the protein CASSTASGMNTEAFF. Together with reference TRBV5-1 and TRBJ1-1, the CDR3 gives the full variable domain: KAGVTQTPRYLIKTRGQQVTLSCSPISGHRSVSWYQQTPGQGLQFLFEYFSETQRNKGNFPGRFSGRQFSNSRSEMNVSTLELGDSALYLCASSTASGMNTEAFFGQGTRLTVV.

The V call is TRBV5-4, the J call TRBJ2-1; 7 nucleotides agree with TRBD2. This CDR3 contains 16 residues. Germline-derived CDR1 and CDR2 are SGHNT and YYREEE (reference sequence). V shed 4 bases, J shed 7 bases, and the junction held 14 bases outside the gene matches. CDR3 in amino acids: CASSREAGEFENEQFF. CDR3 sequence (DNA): TGTGCCAGCAGCCGCGAGGCGGGAGAGTTCGAGAATGAGCAGTTCTTC.

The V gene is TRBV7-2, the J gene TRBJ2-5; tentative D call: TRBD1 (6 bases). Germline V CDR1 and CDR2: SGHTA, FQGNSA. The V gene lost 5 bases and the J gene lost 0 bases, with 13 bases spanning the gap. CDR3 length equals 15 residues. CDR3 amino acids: CASSPQTGNQETQYF. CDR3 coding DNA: TGTGCCAGCAGCCCACAGACAGGCAACCAAGAGACCCAGTACTTC. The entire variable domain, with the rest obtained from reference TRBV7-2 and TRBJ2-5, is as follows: GAGVSQSPSNKVTEKGKDVELRCDPISGHTALYWYRQSLGQGLEFLIYFQGNSAPDKSGLPSDRFSAERTGGSVSTLTIQRTQQEDSAVYLCASSPQTGNQETQYFGPGTRLLVL.

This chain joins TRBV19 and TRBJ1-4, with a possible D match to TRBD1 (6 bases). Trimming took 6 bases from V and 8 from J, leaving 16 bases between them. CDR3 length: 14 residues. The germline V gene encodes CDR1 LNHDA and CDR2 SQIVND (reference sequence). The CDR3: CASSPGGVREKLFF. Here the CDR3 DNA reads TGTGCCAGTAGCCCCGGGGGCGTGCGCGAAAAACTGTTTTTT.

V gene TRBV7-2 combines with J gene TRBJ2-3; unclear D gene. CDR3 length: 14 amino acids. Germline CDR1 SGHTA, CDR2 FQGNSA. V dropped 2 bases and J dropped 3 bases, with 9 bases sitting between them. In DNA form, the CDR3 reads TGTGCCAGCAGCTTATTTGAGACTACAGATACGCAGTATTTT. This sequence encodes CASSLFETTDTQYF.

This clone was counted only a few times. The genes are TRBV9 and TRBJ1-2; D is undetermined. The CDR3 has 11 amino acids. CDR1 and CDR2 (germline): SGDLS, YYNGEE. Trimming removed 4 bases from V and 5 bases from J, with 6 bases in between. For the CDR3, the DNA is TGTGCCAGCAGCTCCCGTTATGGCTACACCTTC. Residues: CASSSRYGYTF.

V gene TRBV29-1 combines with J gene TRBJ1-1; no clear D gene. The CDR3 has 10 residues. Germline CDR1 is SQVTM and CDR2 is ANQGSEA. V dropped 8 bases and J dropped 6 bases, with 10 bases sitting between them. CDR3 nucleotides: TGCAGCTCCGGACGTCCTGAAGCTTTCTTT. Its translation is CSSGRPEAFF.

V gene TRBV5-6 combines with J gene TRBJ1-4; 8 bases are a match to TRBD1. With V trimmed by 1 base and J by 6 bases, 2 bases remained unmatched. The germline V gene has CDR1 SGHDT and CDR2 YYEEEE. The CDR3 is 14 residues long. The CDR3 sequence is CASSLKQGDEKLFF. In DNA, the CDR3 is TGTGCCAGCAGCTTGAAACAGGGGGATGAAAAACTGTTTTTT.

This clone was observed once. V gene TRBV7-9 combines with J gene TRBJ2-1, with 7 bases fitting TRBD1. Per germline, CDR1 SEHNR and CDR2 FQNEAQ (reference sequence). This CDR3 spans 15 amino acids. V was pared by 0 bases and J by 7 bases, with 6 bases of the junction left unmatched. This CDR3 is CASSLARQGLNEQFF. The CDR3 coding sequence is TGTGCCAGCAGCTTAGCACGACAGGGATTAAATGAGCAGTTCTTC.

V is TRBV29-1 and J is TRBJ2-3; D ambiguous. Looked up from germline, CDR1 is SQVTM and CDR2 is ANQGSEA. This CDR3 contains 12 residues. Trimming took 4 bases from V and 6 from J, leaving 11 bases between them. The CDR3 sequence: CSVVFGRDTQYF. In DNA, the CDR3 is TGCAGCGTTGTTTTTGGGCGGGATACGCAGTATTTT.

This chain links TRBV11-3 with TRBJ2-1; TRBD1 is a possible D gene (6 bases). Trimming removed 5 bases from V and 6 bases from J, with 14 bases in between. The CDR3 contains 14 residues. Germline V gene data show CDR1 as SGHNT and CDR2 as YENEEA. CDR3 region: CASSPPDRPNEQFF. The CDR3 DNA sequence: TGTGCCAGCAGCCCTCCGGACAGACCCAATGAGCAGTTCTTC. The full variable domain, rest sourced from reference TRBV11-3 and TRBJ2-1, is EAGVVQSPRYKIIEKKQPVAFWCNPISGHNTLYWYLQNLGQGPELLIRYENEEAVDDSQLPKDRFSAERLKGVDSTLKIQPAELGDSAVYLCASSPPDRPNEQFFGPGTRLTVL.